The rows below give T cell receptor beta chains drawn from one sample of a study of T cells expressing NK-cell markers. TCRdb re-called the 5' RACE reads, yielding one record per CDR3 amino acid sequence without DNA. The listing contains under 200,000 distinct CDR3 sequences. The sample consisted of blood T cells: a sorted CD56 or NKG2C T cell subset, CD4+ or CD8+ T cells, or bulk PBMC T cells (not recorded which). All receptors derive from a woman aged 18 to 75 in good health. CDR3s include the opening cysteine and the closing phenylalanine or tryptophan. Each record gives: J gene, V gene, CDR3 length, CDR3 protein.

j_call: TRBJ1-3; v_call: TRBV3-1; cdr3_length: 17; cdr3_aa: CASSLQPGGYSGNTIYF
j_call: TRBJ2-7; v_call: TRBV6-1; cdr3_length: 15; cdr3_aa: CASSEGLAFNLEQYF
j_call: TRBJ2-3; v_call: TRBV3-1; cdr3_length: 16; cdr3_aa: CASSQVTGGFRDTQYF
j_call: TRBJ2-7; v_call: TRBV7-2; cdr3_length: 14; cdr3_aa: CASSFHGLGYEQYF
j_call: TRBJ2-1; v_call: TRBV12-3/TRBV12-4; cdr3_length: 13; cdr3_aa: CASNPRTGRAPFF
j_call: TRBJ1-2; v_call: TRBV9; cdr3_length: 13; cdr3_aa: CASRDTGYSGYTF
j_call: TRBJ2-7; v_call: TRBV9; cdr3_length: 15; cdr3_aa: CASSVGSGIWYEQYF
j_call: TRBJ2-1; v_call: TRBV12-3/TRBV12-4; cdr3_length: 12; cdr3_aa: CASSAVGNEQFF
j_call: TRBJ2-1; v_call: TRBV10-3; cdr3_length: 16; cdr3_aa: CAISDPSASGGYEQFF
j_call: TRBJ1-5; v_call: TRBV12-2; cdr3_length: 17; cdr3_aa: CASPLGQGAEMGQPQHF
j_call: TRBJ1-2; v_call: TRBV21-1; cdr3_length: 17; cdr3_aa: CASSNYPSAGSNYGYTF
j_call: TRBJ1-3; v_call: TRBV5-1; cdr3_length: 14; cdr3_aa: CASSTTGDGNTIYF
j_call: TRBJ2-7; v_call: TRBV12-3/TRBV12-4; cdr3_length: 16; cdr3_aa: CASSPKAQGAKLEQYF
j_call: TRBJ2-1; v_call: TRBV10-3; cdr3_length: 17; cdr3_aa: CAISETSGTFQDDEQFF
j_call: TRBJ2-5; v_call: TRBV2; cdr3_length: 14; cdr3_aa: CASSADRARETQYF
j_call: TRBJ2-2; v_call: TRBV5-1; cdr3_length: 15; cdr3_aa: CASSLVSGNTGELFF
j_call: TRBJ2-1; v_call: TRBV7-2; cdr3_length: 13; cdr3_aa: CASRRDGPNEQFF
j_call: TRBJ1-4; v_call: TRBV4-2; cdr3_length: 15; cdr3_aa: CASSHAGTVNEKLFF
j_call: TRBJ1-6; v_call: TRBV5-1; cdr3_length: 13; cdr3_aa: CASSAGGGSPLHF
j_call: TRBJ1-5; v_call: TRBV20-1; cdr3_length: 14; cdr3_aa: CSARGQGSGQPQHF
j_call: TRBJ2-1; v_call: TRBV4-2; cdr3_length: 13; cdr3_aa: CASSSGDYNEQFF
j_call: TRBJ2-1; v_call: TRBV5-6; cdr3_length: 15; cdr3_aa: CASSRRGGVYNEQFF
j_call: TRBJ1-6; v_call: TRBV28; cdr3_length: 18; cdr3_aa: CASSQSLLIGEDNSPLHF
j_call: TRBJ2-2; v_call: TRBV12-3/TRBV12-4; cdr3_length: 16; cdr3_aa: CASISSTSPDTGELFF
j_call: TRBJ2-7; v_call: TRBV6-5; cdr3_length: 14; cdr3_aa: CASSYRDSSYEQYF
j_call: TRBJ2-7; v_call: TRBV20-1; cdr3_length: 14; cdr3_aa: CSLAGGRLTNEQYF
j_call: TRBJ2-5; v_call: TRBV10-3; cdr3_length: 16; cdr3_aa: CAISEGSGVGTGTQYF
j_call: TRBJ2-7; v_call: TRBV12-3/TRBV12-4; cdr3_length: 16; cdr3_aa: CASRPGTSGRRYEQYF
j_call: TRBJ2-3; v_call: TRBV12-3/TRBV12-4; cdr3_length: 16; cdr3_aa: CASSPQLAGYTDTQYF
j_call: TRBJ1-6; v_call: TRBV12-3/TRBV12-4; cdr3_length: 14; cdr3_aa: CASRVDRNNSPLHF
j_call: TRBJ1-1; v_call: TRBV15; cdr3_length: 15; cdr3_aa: CATSPREGVNTEAFF
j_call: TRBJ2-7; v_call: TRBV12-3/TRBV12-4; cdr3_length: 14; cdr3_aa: CASSLRDRFYEQYF
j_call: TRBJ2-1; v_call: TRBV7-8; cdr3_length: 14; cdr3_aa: CASSPSRIRNEQFF
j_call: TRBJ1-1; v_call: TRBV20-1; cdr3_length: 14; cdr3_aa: CSARWGGPGTEAFF
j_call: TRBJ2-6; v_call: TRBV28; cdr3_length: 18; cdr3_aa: CASSLEGGGHSGANVLTF
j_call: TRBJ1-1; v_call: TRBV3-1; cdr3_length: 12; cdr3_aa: CASSQPTGEAFF
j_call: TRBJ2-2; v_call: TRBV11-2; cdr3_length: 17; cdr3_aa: CASSPLRQGGEDGELFF
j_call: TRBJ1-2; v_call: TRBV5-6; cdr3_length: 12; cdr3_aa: CASSPQGNGYTF
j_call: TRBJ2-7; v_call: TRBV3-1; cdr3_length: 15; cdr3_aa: CASSPQSGRPHEQYF
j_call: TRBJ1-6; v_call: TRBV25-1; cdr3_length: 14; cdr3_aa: CASSKDNAASPLHF
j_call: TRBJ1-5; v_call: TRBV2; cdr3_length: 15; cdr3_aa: CASRGQGGSNQPQHF
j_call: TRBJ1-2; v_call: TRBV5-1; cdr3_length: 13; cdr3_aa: CASSGSDEGGYTF
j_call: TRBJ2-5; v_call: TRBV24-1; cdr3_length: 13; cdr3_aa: CATSEGSQETQYF
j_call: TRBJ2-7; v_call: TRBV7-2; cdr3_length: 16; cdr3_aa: CASSLGSSGGLYEQYF
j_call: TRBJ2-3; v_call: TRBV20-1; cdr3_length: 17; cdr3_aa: CSARDRRLAGSTDTQYF
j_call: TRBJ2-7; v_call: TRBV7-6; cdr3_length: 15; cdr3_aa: CASSLASASAYEQYF
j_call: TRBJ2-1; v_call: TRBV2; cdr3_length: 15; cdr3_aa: CASSAGGLSYNEQFF
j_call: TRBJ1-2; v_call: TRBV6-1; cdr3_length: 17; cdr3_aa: CASSEFVGPGLSYGYTF
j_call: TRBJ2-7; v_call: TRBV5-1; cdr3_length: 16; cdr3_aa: CASSLPRQGASGEQYF
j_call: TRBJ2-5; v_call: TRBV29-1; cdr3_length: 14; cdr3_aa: CSVDKGPGQETQYF